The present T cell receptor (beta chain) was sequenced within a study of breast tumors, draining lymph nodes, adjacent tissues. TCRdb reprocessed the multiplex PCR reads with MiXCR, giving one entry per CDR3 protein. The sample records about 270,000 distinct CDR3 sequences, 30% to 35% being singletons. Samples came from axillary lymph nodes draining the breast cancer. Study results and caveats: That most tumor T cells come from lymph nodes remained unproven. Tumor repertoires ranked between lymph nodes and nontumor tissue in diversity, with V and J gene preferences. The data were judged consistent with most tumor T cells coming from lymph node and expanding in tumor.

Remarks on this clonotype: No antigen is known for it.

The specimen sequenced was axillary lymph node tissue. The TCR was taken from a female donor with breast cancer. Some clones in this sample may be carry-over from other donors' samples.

The DNA for the CDR3 is TGTGCCTGGAGTGTAGGCAGCTCTGGAAACACCATATATTTT. Translating gives CAWSVGSSGNTIYF. The V gene is TRBV30, the J gene TRBJ1-3; unclear D gene. Per the germline V gene, CDR1 is GTSNPN and CDR2 is SVGIG (reference sequence). The V end lost 0 bases, the J end lost 0 bases, and 6 bases lay between the germline ends. CDR3 length: 14 residues.